This T cell receptor (beta chain) was sequenced for a study of response to subunit inactivated influenza vaccine. The study, taken as a whole, reports: Authors suggested that a seasonal influenza vaccination recruits few new T cells each time.

About this clonotype: The antigen is undetermined.

TCRdb independently ran MiXCR on the RT-PCR reads; one entry per CDR3 protein. The repertoire holds about 780,000 distinct CDR3 sequences, with 15% to 20% as singletons. Germline V CDR1 and CDR2: MGHRA, YSYEKL. The V and J ends lost 0 bases and 0 bases, in that order; junction bases with no gene match: 7. This CDR3 is 19 amino acids long. The source is a man in his fifties who received an inactivated influenza vaccine. The sample consisted of PBMCs from blood, taken about 5 days after vaccination. The rearrangement links TRBV4-1 to TRBJ2-1, with TRBD2 identical over 11 bases. CDR3 residues: CASSQDNSGGVSSYNEQFF. In nucleotides, the CDR3 is TGCGCCAGCAGCCAAGATAATAGCGGGGGGGTAAGCTCCTACAATGAGCAGTTCTTC.